Listed below are T cell receptor beta chains from one sample, sequenced in a study of human T cells and chemical hapten exposure. TCRdb itself ran the RACE reads through MiXCR, one entry per CDR3 protein. This sample has around 120,000 distinct CDR3 sequences, with 13% found just once. The sample consisted of whole blood, taken in connection with sensitization to the hapten diphenylcyclopropenone (DPC). Receptors were obtained from a woman aged 18-30 years with alopecia areata. Some clones in this sample may be carry-over from other donors' samples. The CDR3 runs from the conserved cysteine through the conserved F or W. Each record gives: CDR3 DNA, CDR3 protein, V gene, clone size, D gene, J gene. A D gene is named only where the DNA matches it firmly. The listing skips clone size in some rows; elsewhere it reads once, few, many or a size class.

TGTGCCAGCAGCTTAGATCAGCGAGCAACCTACAATGAGCAGTTCTTC,CASSLDQRATYNEQFF,TRBV11-2,-,-,TRBJ2-1
TGTGCCAGCAGCTTAAATAGGGAGGAGACCCAGTACTTC,CASSLNREETQYF,TRBV7-7,-,-,TRBJ2-5
TGTGCCATCAGTGAGGGGGGACAGGGCTATGGCTACACCTTC,CAISEGGQGYGYTF,TRBV10-3,-,TRBD1,TRBJ1-2
TGTGCCAGCAGCTGGAGGTCCGATACGCAGTATTTT,CASSWRSDTQYF,TRBV7-2,few,-,TRBJ2-3
TGTGCCAGCAGCCAAGGTTTCAACGGACAGGCCTCCAATCAGCCCCAGCATTTT,CASSQGFNGQASNQPQHF,TRBV4-2,many,TRBD1,TRBJ1-5
TGTGCCAGTAGCCACAGCTACAATGAGCAGTTCTTC,CASSHSYNEQFF,TRBV19,-,-,TRBJ2-1
TGTGCCAGCAGCCGAGGACAACTAAACACTGAAGCTTTCTTT,CASSRGQLNTEAFF,TRBV3-1,few,-,TRBJ1-1
TGTGCCAGCAGCTTAGCACAGCAGAGCTCTGGAAACACCATATATTTT,CASSLAQQSSGNTIYF,TRBV7-8,-,-,TRBJ1-3
TGTGCCAGCAGTCTCAGTAGAGGTGAAAAACTGTTTTTT,CASSLSRGEKLFF,TRBV28,-,-,TRBJ1-4
TGCGCCAGCACCGAAAGTCTGGGGTCAAATGAAAAACTGTTTTTT,CASTESLGSNEKLFF,TRBV5-1,-,-,TRBJ1-4
TGTGCCAGCAGTTTAAATTCGGGGAGCAATCAGCCCCAGCATTTT,CASSLNSGSNQPQHF,TRBV27,-,-,TRBJ1-5
TGTGCCAGCAGTGAATCCGGGACTAGGGCCTACAATGAGCAGTTCTTC,CASSESGTRAYNEQFF,TRBV25-1,-,TRBD2,TRBJ2-1
TGCGCCAGCAGCCAAGCGGGGAGGGGGCAAGGATCCTACGAGCAGTACTTC,CASSQAGRGQGSYEQYF,TRBV4-3,-,-,TRBJ2-7
TGTGCCAGCAGCTTAGAACTAGCGGGAGGAGGAGATACGCAGTATTTT,CASSLELAGGGDTQYF,TRBV7-8,few,TRBD2,TRBJ2-3
TGTGCCAGCAGCTTGGGGGGAGATGCGGATACGCAGTATTTT,CASSLGGDADTQYF,TRBV11-3,-,-,TRBJ2-3
TGTGCCAGCAGCGTAGACGGAGCCGGGGAGCTGTTTTTT,CASSVDGAGELFF,TRBV9,few,-,TRBJ2-2
TGTGCCAGCAGTTGGTCCTACGAGCAGTACTTC,CASSWSYEQYF,TRBV28,few,-,TRBJ2-7
TGCGCCAGCAGCCAAGGGGACAGCGACAATGAGCAGTTCTTC,CASSQGDSDNEQFF,TRBV5-1,-,TRBD1,TRBJ2-1
TGTGCCAGCAGCCAAGATACTAGCGGGGGGAACACCGGGGAGCTGTTTTTT,CASSQDTSGGNTGELFF,TRBV4-2,-,TRBD2,TRBJ2-2
TGTGCCAGCAGCCCAATTCGGGGCAGCTCGTACGAGCAGTACTTC,CASSPIRGSSYEQYF,TRBV7-7,many,-,TRBJ2-7
TGTGCCAGCAGCTTGGGCAGGAACACCGGGGAGCTGTTTTTT,CASSLGRNTGELFF,TRBV7-3,-,-,TRBJ2-2
TGCAGTGCTAGTTCCAGGTTGGCCTACGAGCAGTACTTC,CSASSRLAYEQYF,TRBV20-1,few,-,TRBJ2-7
TGCGCCAGCAGCCAAGATCGGTCCGGAACGGCGTTGGGGGCTTTCTTT,CASSQDRSGTALGAFF,TRBV4-3,-,-,TRBJ1-1
TGCGCCAGCAGTGCTGGACGGACCTCCCTTCCTAGCACAGATACGCAGTATTTT,CASSAGRTSLPSTDTQYF,TRBV4-3,few,-,TRBJ2-3
TGCGCCAGCAGCCAAGAGGGGCTGAAGGACCGCACAGATACGCAGTATTTT,CASSQEGLKDRTDTQYF,TRBV4-3,-,-,TRBJ2-3
TGTGCCAGCAGTTCCCCCCCCTCGGGACTTGAGACCCAGTACTTC,CASSSPPSGLETQYF,TRBV28,many,-,TRBJ2-5
TGTGCCAGCAGTTACTCAGAATGGGGCATCACAGATACGCAGTATTTT,CASSYSEWGITDTQYF,TRBV6-6,few,-,TRBJ2-3
TGTGCCAGCAGTTCCCGGACAGCCAACAATGAGCAGTTCTTC,CASSSRTANNEQFF,TRBV6-5,-,-,TRBJ2-1
TGTGCCAGCAGCTTAGTAGTGAAGGAGCAGTTCTTC,CASSLVVKEQFF,TRBV7-2,few,-,TRBJ2-1
TGCGCCAGCAGCTTAACCGGGTTCATCAATGAGCAGTTCTTC,CASSLTGFINEQFF,TRBV5-1,-,-,TRBJ2-1
TGTGCCTGGAGTGTCATGGGGGGAAAACCCCTCCACTTT,CAWSVMGGKPLHF,TRBV30,few,-,TRBJ1-6
TGTGCCAGCAGCGCTCAGGGTCCCGGGGAGCTGTTTTTT,CASSAQGPGELFF,TRBV9,-,-,TRBJ2-2
TGTGCCAGTAGTCCGACTAGCGGGGGGGCGAATGAGCAGTTCTTC,CASSPTSGGANEQFF,TRBV19,few,TRBD2,TRBJ2-1
TGTGCCAGCAGCCCAGGGACCTCTGGGGCCAACGTCCTGACTTTC,CASSPGTSGANVLTF,TRBV6-5,-,-,TRBJ2-6
TGTGCCAGCAGTTCCCGGGACAGGGGGCTGAGGAATGAGCAGTTCTTC,CASSSRDRGLRNEQFF,TRBV27,-,TRBD1,TRBJ2-1
TGTGCCAGCAGCTTAGCGCAATGGGGGGTTACGCAGTATTTT,CASSLAQWGVTQYF,TRBV7-6,few,-,TRBJ2-3
TGTGCCAGCAGCCCGGGGACAGGGCTCACCTACGAGCAGTACTTC,CASSPGTGLTYEQYF,TRBV7-2,few,TRBD1,TRBJ2-7
TGTGCCAGCAGTGAATCGGCAGGGAGCTCCTACGAGCAGTACTTC,CASSESAGSSYEQYF,TRBV6-1,few,-,TRBJ2-7
TGTGCCAGCAGCTCTGCCGGGACTAGCGGGGTTATCTACGAGCAGTACTTC,CASSSAGTSGVIYEQYF,TRBV7-8,many,TRBD2,TRBJ2-7
TGTGCCAGCAGCTTCGGCAGGGTCACAGATACGCAGTATTTT,CASSFGRVTDTQYF,TRBV11-3,-,-,TRBJ2-3
TGTGCCAGCAAACAGAGAGCCCTGAACACTGAAGCTTTCTTT,CASKQRALNTEAFF,TRBV6-2/TRBV6-3,few,-,TRBJ1-1
TGTGCCAGCAGCCAAGATTGGACAGCCCAAGAGACCCAGTACTTC,CASSQDWTAQETQYF,TRBV4-2,many,-,TRBJ2-5
TGCGCCAGCAGCCAAGATCTCGGCTATTCACCCCTCCACTTT,CASSQDLGYSPLHF,TRBV4-3,few,-,TRBJ1-6
TGTGCCAGCAGCAATTATTACACAGGGCTGGGGGAGACCCAGTACTTC,CASSNYYTGLGETQYF,TRBV5-6,-,-,TRBJ2-5